This T cell receptor (beta chain) is drawn from a study of blood T cell repertoires in COVID-19. Study details: Whether acute or convalescent, the COVID-19 samples came from the United States, Italy and Spain. T cells, B-cell-depleted T cells, or PBMCs supplied cDNA or gDNA.

V was shortened by 4 bases and J by 10 bases, with 17 bases between the two germline ends. The germline gives CDR1 LNHDA, CDR2 SQIVND (reference sequence). There are 14 residues in the CDR3. Per the authors' pipeline: Estimates of nucleated cell counts were drawn from the amplification of reference gene primers. Method: immunoSEQ multiplex PCR; TCRdb's copy keeps in-frame clones and lacks some. That table gives V, J and clone size, and the DNA gave D and trimming. This table has roughly 80,000 clones, roughly 85% appearing once. Sequenced sample: peripheral blood. The chain is built from TRBV19 and TRBJ2-1, with a tentative D call TRBD2 (5 bases). The receptor was isolated from a woman of 80 years or more with active or convalescent COVID-19. The CDR3 loop is CASSTGGGSREQFF. The CDR3 region has the DNA TGTGCCAGTAGTACTGGAGGCGGGTCCCGGGAGCAGTTCTTC.